This T cell receptor beta chain was captured by sequencing in a study of blood T cell repertoires in COVID-19. Looking at the study overall: Samples of COVID-19 (acute and convalescent) were obtained from the United States, Italy and Spain. PBMCs, B-cell-depleted T cells, or T cells provided the cDNA or gDNA that made up the material.

The CDR3 is 12 residues long. Looked up from germline, CDR1 is SGHDT and CDR2 is YYEEEE. Losses at the gene ends were 4 bases for V and 3 bases for J; bases not matched to a gene: 0. How the authors handled the data: Reference gene primers were amplified, and this amplification served to estimate nucleated cell counts. Produced via immunoSEQ multiplex PCR; TCRdb's table is partial and in-frame only. That table supplies the V and J calls and clone size; D and trimming were determined from the DNA. The sample contains roughly 150,000 clones, about four fifths of which appear only once. The sequenced sample consisted of peripheral blood. This chain links TRBV5-6 with TRBJ1-2; TRBD1 matches 7 bases. The TCR sequence derives from a woman older than 75 with acute or convalescent COVID-19. CDR3 sequence reads: CASSGQDYGYTF. The CDR3 coding sequence is TGTGCCAGCAGCGGACAGGACTATGGCTACACCTTC.